This T cell receptor (beta chain) was captured in a study of immune heterogeneity within non-small cell lung tumors. General study points: Most high-frequency T-cell receptor beta clonotypes were specific to a single patient. The study found identical dominant CDR3 beta clonotypes recurring across tumor sites within a patient, alongside site-unique high-frequency clones. Local tumor mutational burden correlated moderately but significantly with local T-cell clonality (R roughly 0.37).

Trimming left V 2 bases short and J 6 bases short, with 9 bases between. The length of the CDR3 is 13 residues. Per germline, CDR1 SGDLS and CDR2 YYNGEE. Using 32 V and 13 J primers, multiplex PCR amplified TCR beta CDR3. In TCRdb, the multiplex PCR reads were re-called with MiXCR into one record per CDR3 protein. The table includes over 30,000 distinct CDR3 sequences, approximately 30% detected once. Samples each supplied 450 to 700 ng of bulk tumor genomic DNA as template. Biopsies, several per primary tumor and spaced far apart, were collected during surgery. Those enrolled were patients newly diagnosed with untreated non-small cell lung cancer and undergoing curative surgery. Donors comprised newly diagnosed non-small cell lung cancer patients undergoing surgery with curative intent. This clonotype turned up a few times. Its specificity is unknown.

The clonotype originates from a man aged 40-49 years with non-small cell lung cancer. The sequenced sample was lung tumor tissue. The chain carries TRBV9 and TRBJ2-1; possibly TRBD1 for D (5 bases). The CDR3 nucleotides are TGTGCCAGCAGCGTCGTGGGGCGCAATGAGCAGTTCTTC. It yields the protein CASSVVGRNEQFF.